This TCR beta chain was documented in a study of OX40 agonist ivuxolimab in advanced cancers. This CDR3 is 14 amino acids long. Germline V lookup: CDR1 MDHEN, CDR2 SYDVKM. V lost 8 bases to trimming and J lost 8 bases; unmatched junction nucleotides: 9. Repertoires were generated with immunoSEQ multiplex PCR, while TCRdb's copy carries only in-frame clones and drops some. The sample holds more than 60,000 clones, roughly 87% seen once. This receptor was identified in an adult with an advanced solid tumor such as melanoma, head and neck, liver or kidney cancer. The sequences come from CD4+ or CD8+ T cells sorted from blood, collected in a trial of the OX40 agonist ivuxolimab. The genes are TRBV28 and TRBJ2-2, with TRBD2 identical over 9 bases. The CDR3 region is CASVPSGVLGELFF. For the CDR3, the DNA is TGTGCCAGCGTACCTAGCGGGGTCCTGGGGGAGCTGTTTTTT.